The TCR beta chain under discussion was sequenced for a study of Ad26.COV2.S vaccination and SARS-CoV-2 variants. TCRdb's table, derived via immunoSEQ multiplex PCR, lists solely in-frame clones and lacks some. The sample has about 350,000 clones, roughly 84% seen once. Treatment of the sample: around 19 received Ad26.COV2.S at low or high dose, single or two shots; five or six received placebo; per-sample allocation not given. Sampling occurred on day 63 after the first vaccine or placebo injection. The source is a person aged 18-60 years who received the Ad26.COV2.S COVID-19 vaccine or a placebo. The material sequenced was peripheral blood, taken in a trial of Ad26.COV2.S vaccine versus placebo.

CDR3 protein: CASSPGYLNTEAFF. CDR3 in DNA: TGCGCCAGCAGCCCGGGATACTTGAACACTGAAGCTTTCTTT. This chain links TRBV4-3 with TRBJ1-1; unclear D gene. Looked up from germline, CDR1 is LGHNA and CDR2 is YSLEER. Deletions cut 4 bases from V and 0 bases from J, with 9 bases between. The CDR3 is 14 residues long.